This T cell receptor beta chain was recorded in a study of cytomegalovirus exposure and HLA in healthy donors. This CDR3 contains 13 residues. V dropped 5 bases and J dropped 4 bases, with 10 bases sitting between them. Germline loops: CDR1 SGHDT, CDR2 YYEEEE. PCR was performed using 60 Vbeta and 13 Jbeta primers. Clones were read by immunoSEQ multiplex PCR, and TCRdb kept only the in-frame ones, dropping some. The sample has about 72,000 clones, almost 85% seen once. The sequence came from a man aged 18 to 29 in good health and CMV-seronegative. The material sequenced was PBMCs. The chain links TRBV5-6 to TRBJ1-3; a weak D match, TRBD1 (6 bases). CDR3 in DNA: TGTGCCAGCAGTACAGGGCAAGGAAACACCATATATTTT. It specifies CASSTGQGNTIYF.